This TCR beta chain was identified during a study of T cell changes during pregnancy in multiple sclerosis. The CDR3 sequence is 13 residues long. Trimming stripped 3 bases from V and 4 bases from J, with 9 bases between. CDR1 and CDR2 from the germline V gene are MNHEY and SMNVEV (reference sequence). Clones were sequenced by immunoSEQ multiplex PCR, and TCRdb holds only the in-frame ones, with some missing. Here the sample spans roughly 79,000 clones, around 93% being singletons. This clonotype originated in a female donor in good health, enrolled as a control in a pregnancy study. This chain links TRBV27 with TRBJ1-2; the D is unclear. Sample: peripheral blood, taken in the second trimester of pregnancy. CDR3 amino acids: CASSFAGTYGYTF. Here the CDR3 DNA reads TGTGCCAGCAGTTTCGCGGGCACCTATGGCTACACCTTC.